Below, 17 T cell receptor beta chains from the same sample are listed, as sequenced in a study of shared clonotypes between healthy human individuals. CD45RO-negative, CCR7-positively selected cells formed the naive CD8 fraction, excluding terminally differentiated effector memory CD45RA+ cells. TCRdb keeps only in-frame clones here, not all; method: immunoSEQ multiplex PCR. Here the sample spans some 2 million clones, roughly 95% being singletons. Sequencing was done on a sample of naive CD8+ T cells sorted from blood. The receptor set was obtained from a man younger than 35 in good health.

Worth noting for this clone: In the same sample, other DNA sequences code for this CDR3. The V gene is TRBV30, the J gene TRBJ2-3, with TRBD2 matching 7 bases. The CDR3 totals 14 residues. Germline trimming cut 2 bases from V and 0 bases from J; bases unmatched to any gene: 2. Per the germline V gene, CDR1 is GTSNPN and CDR2 is SVGIG (reference sequence). The DNA for the CDR3 is TGTGCCTGGAGTTTGGGACTAAGCACAGATACGCAGTATTTT. Translated, it gives CAWSLGLSTDTQYF.

The rearrangement joins TRBV7-2 to TRBJ2-7, with a possible D match to TRBD2 (6 bases). The V end lost 4 bases, the J end lost 6 bases, and 13 bases lay between the germline ends. Germline CDR1 SGHTA, CDR2 FQGNSA. There are 13 residues in the CDR3. In DNA, the CDR3 is TGTGCCAGCAGCTATGGCGGGATATCCGAGCAGTACTTC. Translation: CASSYGGISEQYF.

V gene TRBV7-2 combines with J gene TRBJ2-1; D tentatively reads TRBD1 or TRBD2 (6 bases each). Trimming removed 0 bases at V and 5 bases at J, with 20 bases between. Germline V gene data show CDR1 as SGHTA and CDR2 as FQGNSA. The CDR3 runs to 18 residues. For the CDR3, the DNA is TGTGCCAGCAGCTTAGCCCCCGTAGCGGAGGAGGGGGACAATGAGCAGTTCTTC. Protein product: CASSLAPVAEEGDNEQFF.

This chain uses TRBV6-5 with TRBJ1-1, with TRBD1 as a possible D gene (6 bases). The CDR3 consists of 14 residues. Germline-derived CDR1 and CDR2 are MNHEY and SVGAGI. Trimming shortened V by 5 bases and J by 4 bases, and 14 bases separated the two germline ends. The CDR3, as DNA: TGTGCCAGCAGTCTTATGCGACAGGCCACTGAAGCTTTCTTT. Translation gives CASSLMRQATEAFF.

This rearrangement joins TRBV5-1 to TRBJ2-2, with 8 nucleotides matching TRBD2. The CDR3 consists of 15 residues. Unmatched junction bases numbered 4, after V lost 2 bases and J lost 4 bases. Germline CDR1 reads SGHRS; CDR2 reads YFSETQ. CDR3 loop: CASSFRREGTGELFF. The CDR3 DNA sequence: TGCGCCAGCAGCTTCCGTCGGGAGGGCACCGGGGAGCTGTTTTTT.

This clone came up many times. The rearrangement joins TRBV6-5 to TRBJ2-5; D might be TRBD1 or TRBD2, each matching 7 bases. The V and J ends lost 6 bases and 6 bases respectively, with 20 bases between them. The CDR3 covers 15 residues. Germline lookup yields CDR1 MNHEY and CDR2 SVGAGI. The CDR3 here is CASSHPGGGSKTQYF. The CDR3 coding sequence is TGTGCCAGCAGCCACCCAGGGGGAGGGTCGAAGACCCAGTACTTC.

V gene TRBV9 combines with J gene TRBJ1-1, with D perhaps matching TRBD1 (5 bases). This CDR3 is built from 13 residues. V was cut by 0 bases and J by 9 bases, with 12 bases left in between. Germline lookup yields CDR1 SGDLS and CDR2 YYNGEE. In nucleotides, the CDR3 is TGTGCCAGCAGCGTAGGGTGGGGGACCCAAGCTTTCTTT. It encodes CASSVGWGTQAFF.

The genes are TRBV4-1 and TRBJ2-7; D is possibly TRBD2 (6 bases). The CDR3 is 12 amino acids. Trimming left V 0 bases short and J 7 bases short, with 7 bases between. The germline gives CDR1 MGHRA, CDR2 YSYEKL. CDR3 DNA: TGCGCCAGCAGCCAAGATGGGGGGGAGCAGTACTTC. Residues: CASSQDGGEQYF.

V gene TRBV11-2 combines with J gene TRBJ1-1; D gene uncertain. V was pared by 5 bases and J by 2 bases, with 9 bases between. The CDR3 length is 13 residues. The V gene's germline CDR1 is SGHAT and CDR2 FQNNGV. The CDR3 loop is CASSLPSNTEAFF. Here the CDR3 DNA reads TGTGCCAGCAGCCTACCGAGTAACACTGAAGCTTTCTTT.

The rearrangement uses TRBV19 and TRBJ2-7; D possibly uses TRBD1 or TRBD2 (5 bases each). CDR3 size: 15 residues. Germline V gives CDR1 LNHDA, CDR2 SQIVND (reference sequence). V lost 3 bases and J lost 4, with 16 bases in between. The CDR3 spells CASSMGDHAGYEQYF. In nucleotides, the CDR3 is TGTGCCAGTAGTATGGGGGACCACGCGGGTTACGAGCAGTACTTC.

This clone was recorded only once. The J gene is TRBJ2-7, the V gene TRBV19; D ambiguous. This CDR3 region has 15 residues. Deletions cut 0 bases from V and 2 bases from J, with 11 bases between. CDR1 is LNHDA and CDR2 is SQIVND in the germline V gene (reference sequence). The CDR3 sequence is CASSIETGPTYEQYF. The CDR3 nucleotides read TGTGCCAGTAGTATAGAGACGGGCCCCACCTACGAGCAGTACTTC.

This chain links TRBV27 with TRBJ2-7; 8 nucleotides line up with TRBD2. The V gene end was trimmed by 3 bases and the J gene end by 2 bases; junction bases not matched to a gene: 6. There are 15 residues in the CDR3. CDR1 MNHEY and CDR2 SMNVEV come from the germline V gene (reference sequence). The CDR3 here is CASSLTGGPAYEQYF. The CDR3 coding sequence is TGTGCCAGCAGTTTGACGGGAGGGCCGGCCTACGAGCAGTACTTC.

This chain connects TRBV29-1 to TRBJ1-2; D is undetermined. Germline V gene sequence: CDR1 SQVTM, CDR2 ANQGSEA. With 3 bases removed from V and 0 bases from J, the gap between germline ends came to 8 bases. The CDR3 is 13 residues long. The CDR3 DNA is TGCAGCGTTGACTTGGCTCCTAACTATGGCTACACCTTC. Residues: CSVDLAPNYGYTF.

The rearrangement joins TRBV6-5 to TRBJ2-7; TRBD1 matches at 7 bases. From germline, CDR1 is MNHEY and CDR2 SVGAGI. Germline trimming cut 6 bases from V and 4 bases from J; bases unmatched to any gene: 9. This CDR3 region has 14 residues. CDR3 DNA: TGTGCCAGCAGCTTCGACAGGGAAGCGTACGAGCAGTACTTC. Its protein product is CASSFDREAYEQYF.

This chain links TRBV6-5 with TRBJ1-4; D is uncertain. Germline assignment: CDR1 MNHEY and CDR2 SVGAGI. This CDR3 has 16 residues. V was trimmed by 4 bases and J by 0 bases, leaving 12 bases between them. The CDR3 region has the DNA TGTGCCAGCAGTTTAAGGTTTAGTGCAACTAATGAAAAACTGTTTTTT. This encodes CASSLRFSATNEKLFF.

The chain combines TRBV19 with TRBJ1-1, with 10 bases fitting TRBD1. The trim removed 5 bases at V and 5 bases at J, leaving 8 bases unmatched. The germline V gene has CDR1 LNHDA and CDR2 SQIVND (reference sequence). This CDR3 is built from 15 residues. The CDR3 spells CASSARQGAQTEAFF. Here the CDR3 DNA reads TGTGCCAGTAGTGCCCGACAGGGGGCGCAGACTGAAGCTTTCTTT.

The chain combines TRBV7-2 with TRBJ1-2; TRBD1 agrees at 8 bases. The CDR3 is 14 amino acids. From germline, CDR1 is SGHTA and CDR2 FQGNSA. V gave up 2 bases and J gave up 4 bases; unmatched junction bases: 3. The CDR3 DNA reads TGTGCCAGCAGCTTACCAGGGGGCTTCTATGGCTACACCTTC. Its translation: CASSLPGGFYGYTF.